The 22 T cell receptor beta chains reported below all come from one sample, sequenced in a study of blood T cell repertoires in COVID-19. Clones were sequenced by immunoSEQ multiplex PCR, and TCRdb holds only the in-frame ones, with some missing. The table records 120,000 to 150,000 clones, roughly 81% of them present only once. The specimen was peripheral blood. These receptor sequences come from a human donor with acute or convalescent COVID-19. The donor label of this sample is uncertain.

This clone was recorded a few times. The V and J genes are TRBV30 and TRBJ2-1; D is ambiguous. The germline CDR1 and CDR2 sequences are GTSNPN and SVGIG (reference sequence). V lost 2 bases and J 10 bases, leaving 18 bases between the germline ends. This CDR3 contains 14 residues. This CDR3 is CAWSKPGSQREQFF. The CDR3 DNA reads TGTGCCTGGAGTAAACCCGGAAGTCAGAGGGAGCAGTTCTTC.

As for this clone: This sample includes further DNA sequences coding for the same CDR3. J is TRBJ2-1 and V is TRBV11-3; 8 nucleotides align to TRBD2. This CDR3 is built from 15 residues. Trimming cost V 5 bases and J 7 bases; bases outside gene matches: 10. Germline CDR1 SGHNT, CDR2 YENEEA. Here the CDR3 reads CASSPGGGRSNEQFF. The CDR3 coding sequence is TGTGCCAGCAGCCCCGGGGGGGGGAGAAGTAATGAGCAGTTCTTC. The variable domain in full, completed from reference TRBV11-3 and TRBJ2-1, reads EAGVVQSPRYKIIEKKQPVAFWCNPISGHNTLYWYLQNLGQGPELLIRYENEEAVDDSQLPKDRFSAERLKGVDSTLKIQPAELGDSAVYLCASSPGGGRSNEQFFGPGTRLTVL.

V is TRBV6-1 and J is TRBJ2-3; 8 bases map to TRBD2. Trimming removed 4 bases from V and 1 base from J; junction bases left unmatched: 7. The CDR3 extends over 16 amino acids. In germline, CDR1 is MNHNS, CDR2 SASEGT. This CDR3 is CASSVEMGLGTDTQYF. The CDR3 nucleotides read TGTGCCAGCAGTGTTGAGATGGGACTAGGCACAGATACGCAGTATTTT.

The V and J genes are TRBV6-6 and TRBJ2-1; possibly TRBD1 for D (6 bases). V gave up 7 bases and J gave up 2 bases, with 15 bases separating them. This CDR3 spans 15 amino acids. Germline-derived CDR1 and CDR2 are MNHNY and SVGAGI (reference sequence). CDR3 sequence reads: CASKNRENPYNEQFF. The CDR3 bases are TGTGCCAGCAAAAACAGGGAAAACCCCTACAATGAGCAGTTCTTC.

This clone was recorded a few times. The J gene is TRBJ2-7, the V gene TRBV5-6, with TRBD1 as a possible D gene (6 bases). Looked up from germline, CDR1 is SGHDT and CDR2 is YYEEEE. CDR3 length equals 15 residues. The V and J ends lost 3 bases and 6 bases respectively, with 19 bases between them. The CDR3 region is CASSSLGQFLGEQYF. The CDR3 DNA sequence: TGTGCCAGCAGCTCCCTTGGACAGTTTTTAGGCGAGCAGTACTTC.

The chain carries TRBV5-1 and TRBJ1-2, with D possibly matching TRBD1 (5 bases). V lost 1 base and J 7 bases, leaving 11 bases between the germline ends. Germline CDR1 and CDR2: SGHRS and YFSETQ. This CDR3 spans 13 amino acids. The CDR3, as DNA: TGCGCCAGCAGCTTGAACGAAAGGGGTGGCTACACCTTC. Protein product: CASSLNERGGYTF.

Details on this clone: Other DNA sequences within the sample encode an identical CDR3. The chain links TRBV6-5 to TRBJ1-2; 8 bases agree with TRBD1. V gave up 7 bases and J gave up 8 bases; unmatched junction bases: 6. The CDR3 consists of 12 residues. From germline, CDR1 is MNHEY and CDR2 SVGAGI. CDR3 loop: CASTYRGGGYTF. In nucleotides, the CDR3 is TGTGCCAGCACCTACAGGGGGGGAGGCTACACCTTC.

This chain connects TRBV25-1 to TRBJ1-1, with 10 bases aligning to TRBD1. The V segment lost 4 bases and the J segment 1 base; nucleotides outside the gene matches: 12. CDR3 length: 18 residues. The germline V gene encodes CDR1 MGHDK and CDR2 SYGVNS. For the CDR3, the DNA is TGTGCCAGCAGTGGGGAATTGGACAGGGGGTATGAGAACACTGAAGCTTTCTTT. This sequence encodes CASSGELDRGYENTEAFF.

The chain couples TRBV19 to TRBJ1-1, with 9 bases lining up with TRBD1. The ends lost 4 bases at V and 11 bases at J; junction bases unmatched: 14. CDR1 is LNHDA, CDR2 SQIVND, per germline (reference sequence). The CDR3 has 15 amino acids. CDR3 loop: CASSTLPGQGPDAFF. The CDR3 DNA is TGTGCCAGTAGTACACTTCCGGGACAGGGCCCCGACGCTTTCTTT.

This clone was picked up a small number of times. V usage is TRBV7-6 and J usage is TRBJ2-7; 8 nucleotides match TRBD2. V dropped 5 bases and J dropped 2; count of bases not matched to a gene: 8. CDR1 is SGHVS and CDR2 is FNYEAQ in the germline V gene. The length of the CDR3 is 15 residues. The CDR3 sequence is CASSPGLGGAYEQYV. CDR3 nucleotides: TGTGCCAGCAGCCCGGGACTAGGAGGGGCCTACGAGCAGTACGTC.

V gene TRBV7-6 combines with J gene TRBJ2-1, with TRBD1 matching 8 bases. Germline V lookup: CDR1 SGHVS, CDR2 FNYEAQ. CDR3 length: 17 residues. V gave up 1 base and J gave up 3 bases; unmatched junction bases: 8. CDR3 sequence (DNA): TGTGCCAGCAGCTTAGGGTCAGGGGGCGTTAGCTACAATGAGCAGTTCTTC. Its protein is CASSLGSGGVSYNEQFF. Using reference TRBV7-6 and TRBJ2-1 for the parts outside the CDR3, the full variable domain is GAGVSQSPRYKVTKRGQDVALRCDPISGHVSLYWYRQALGQGPEFLTYFNYEAQQDKSGLPNDRFSAERPEGSISTLTIQRTEQRDSAMYRCASSLGSGGVSYNEQFFGPGTRLTVL.

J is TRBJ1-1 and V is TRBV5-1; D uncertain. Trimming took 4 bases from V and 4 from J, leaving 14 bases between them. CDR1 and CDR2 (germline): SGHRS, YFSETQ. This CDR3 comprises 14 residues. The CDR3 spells CASSPYGEGTEAFF. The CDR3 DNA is TGCGCCAGCAGCCCGTACGGGGAGGGCACTGAAGCTTTCTTT.

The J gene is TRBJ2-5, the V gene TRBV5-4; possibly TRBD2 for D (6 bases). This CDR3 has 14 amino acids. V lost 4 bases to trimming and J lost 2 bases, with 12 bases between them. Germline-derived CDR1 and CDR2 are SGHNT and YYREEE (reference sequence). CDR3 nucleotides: TGTGCCAGCAGCCCCGGGACTTCTCAAGAGACCCAGTACTTC. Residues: CASSPGTSQETQYF.

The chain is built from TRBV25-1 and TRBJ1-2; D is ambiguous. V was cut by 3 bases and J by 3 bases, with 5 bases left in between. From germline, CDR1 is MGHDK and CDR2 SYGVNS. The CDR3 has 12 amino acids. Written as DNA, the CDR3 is TGTGCCAGCAGTGAGCAGTACTATGGCTACACCTTC. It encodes CASSEQYYGYTF.

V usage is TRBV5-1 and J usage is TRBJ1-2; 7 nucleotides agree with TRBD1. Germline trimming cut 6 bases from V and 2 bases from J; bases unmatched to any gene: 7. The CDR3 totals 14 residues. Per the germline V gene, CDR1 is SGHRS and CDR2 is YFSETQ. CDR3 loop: CASNSDRSNYGYTF. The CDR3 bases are TGCGCCAGCAACTCGGACAGGAGCAACTATGGCTACACCTTC.

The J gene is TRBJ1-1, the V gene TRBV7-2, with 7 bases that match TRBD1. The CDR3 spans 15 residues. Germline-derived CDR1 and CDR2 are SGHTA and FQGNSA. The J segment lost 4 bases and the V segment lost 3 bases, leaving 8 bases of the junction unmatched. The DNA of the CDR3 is TGTGCCAGCAGCTTCGGTCTAGCAGGGGGCACTGAAGCTTTCTTT. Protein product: CASSFGLAGGTEAFF.

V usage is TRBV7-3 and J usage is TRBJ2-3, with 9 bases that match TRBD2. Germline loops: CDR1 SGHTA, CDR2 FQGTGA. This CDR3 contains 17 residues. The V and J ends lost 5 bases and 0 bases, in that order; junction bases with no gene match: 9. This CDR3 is CASSPSGGLSSTDTQYF. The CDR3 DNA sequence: TGTGCCAGCAGCCCCAGCGGGGGGCTCTCTAGCACAGATACGCAGTATTTT.

The CDR3 loop is CASSPYPGQPQHF. DNA of the CDR3: TGTGCCAGCTCACCATACCCGGGACAGCCCCAGCATTTT. The V and J genes are TRBV18 and TRBJ1-5; no definite D call. V lost 2 bases, J lost 7 bases, and 9 bases lay in between. Germline-derived CDR1 and CDR2 are KGHSH and LQKENI. The CDR3 extends over 13 amino acids. Based on the CDR3 plus reference TRBV18 and TRBJ1-5, the full variable domain is NAGVMQNPRHLVRRRGQEARLRCSPMKGHSHVYWYRQLPEEGLKFMVYLQKENIIDESGMPKERFSAEFPKEGPSILRIQQVVRGDSAAYFCASSPYPGQPQHFGDGTRLSIL.

In nucleotides, the CDR3 is TGTGCCAGCAGCCCCTTACCCGTCGGCGAGCAGTACTTC. It yields the protein CASSPLPVGEQYF. The chain recombines TRBV6-5 with TRBJ2-7; D remains ambiguous. Germline V gene data show CDR1 as MNHEY and CDR2 as SVGAGI. V gave up 6 bases and J gave up 6 bases, with 15 bases separating them. The CDR3 spans 13 residues.

The CDR3 DNA sequence: TGTGCCAGCAGCACCGCTAGCGGGGGGGCTGATGAGCAGTTCTTC. Translating it yields CASSTASGGADEQFF. The J gene is TRBJ2-1, the V gene TRBV9, with 12 bases lining up with TRBD2. The CDR3 spans 15 residues. Germline V gene sequence: CDR1 SGDLS, CDR2 YYNGEE. Trimming removed 4 bases from V and 8 bases from J; junction bases left unmatched: 7.

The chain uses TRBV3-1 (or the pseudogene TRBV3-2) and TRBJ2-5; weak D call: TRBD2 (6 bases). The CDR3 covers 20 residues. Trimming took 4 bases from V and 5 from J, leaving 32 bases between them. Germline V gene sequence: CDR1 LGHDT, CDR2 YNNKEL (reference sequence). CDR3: CASSLFGGGFRFGLGETQYF. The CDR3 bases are TGTGCCAGCAGCCTTTTCGGGGGAGGCTTTAGATTCGGGCTCGGGGAGACCCAGTACTTC.

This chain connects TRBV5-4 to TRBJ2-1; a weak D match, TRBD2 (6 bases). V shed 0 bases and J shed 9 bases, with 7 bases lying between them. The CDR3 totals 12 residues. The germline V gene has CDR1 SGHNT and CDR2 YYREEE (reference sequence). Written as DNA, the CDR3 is TGTGCCAGCAGCTTGGGGGGACTTGAGCAGTTCTTC. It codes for CASSLGGLEQFF.